This T cell receptor (beta chain) originates from a study of shared clonotypes between healthy human individuals. In germline, CDR1 is MDHEN, CDR2 SYDVKM. The CDR3 is 14 amino acids. V shed 5 bases, J shed 7 bases, and the junction held 10 bases outside the gene matches. The authors' processing: Quality scores were absent from the junction-only immunoSEQ sequences, so filtering differed. Using immunoSEQ multiplex PCR, the repertoire was profiled, and TCRdb retains in-frame clones only, with some absent. V, J and clone size reflect that table, while D and trimming were determined from the DNA. This sample has about 2 million clones, with 85% to 95% found just once. Naive CD8 populations comprised CD45RO-negative cells positively selected for CCR7, excluding terminally differentiated effector memory CD45RA+ cells. Those who donated, Caucasian adults without exception, all lived in Nashville, Tennessee.

The rearrangement uses TRBV28 and TRBJ1-2; the match to TRBD1 covers 7 bases. Sequencing was performed on naive CD8+ T cells sorted from blood. This sequence was found in a man aged 18 to 30 in good health. The CDR3 here is CASSRQGGVGGYTF. The CDR3 coding sequence is TGTGCCAGCAGTCGACAGGGAGGAGTTGGTGGCTACACCTTC.